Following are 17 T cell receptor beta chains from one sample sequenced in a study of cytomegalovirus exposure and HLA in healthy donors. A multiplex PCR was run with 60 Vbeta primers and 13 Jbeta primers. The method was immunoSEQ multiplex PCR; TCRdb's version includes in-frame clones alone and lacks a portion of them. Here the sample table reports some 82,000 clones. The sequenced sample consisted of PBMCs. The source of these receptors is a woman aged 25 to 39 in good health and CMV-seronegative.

The CDR3 DNA reads as TGTGCCAGCAGTTTTGCCCCAGGAGATACGCAGTATTTT. Translation: CASSFAPGDTQYF. V is TRBV28 and J is TRBJ2-3; no clear D. CDR1 and CDR2 from the germline V gene are MDHEN and SYDVKM. CDR3 length: 13 residues. The ends were cut back, 3 bases at V and 5 bases at J, with 9 bases in the middle.

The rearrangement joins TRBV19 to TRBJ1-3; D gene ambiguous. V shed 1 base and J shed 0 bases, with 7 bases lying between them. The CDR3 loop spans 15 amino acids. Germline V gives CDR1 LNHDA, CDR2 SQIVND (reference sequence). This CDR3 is CASSIVDSSGNTIYF. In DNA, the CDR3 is TGTGCCAGTAGTATAGTCGACTCCTCTGGAAACACCATATATTTT.

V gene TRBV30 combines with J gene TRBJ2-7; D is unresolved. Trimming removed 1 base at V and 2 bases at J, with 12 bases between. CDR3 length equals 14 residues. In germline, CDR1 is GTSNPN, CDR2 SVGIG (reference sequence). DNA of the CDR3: TGTGCCTGGAGTGCCCCCTCCCGTGCCTACGAGCAGTACTTC. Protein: CAWSAPSRAYEQYF.

In nucleotides, the CDR3 is TGCGCCAGCAGCCCCGGGTTGGGGGGTCGATTGTCGTACGAGCAGTACTTC. This translates into CASSPGLGGRLSYEQYF. The genes are TRBV5-1 and TRBJ2-7, with TRBD2 as a possible D gene (6 bases). V shed 4 bases and J shed 4 bases, with 24 bases lying between them. The germline CDR1 and CDR2 sequences are SGHRS and YFSETQ. CDR3 length: 17 amino acids.

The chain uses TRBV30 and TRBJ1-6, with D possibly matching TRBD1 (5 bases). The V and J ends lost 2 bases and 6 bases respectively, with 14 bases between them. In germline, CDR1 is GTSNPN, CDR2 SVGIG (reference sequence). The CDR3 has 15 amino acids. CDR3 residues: CAWSPAGPTNSPLHF. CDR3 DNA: TGTGCCTGGAGTCCCGCAGGGCCTACTAATTCACCCCTCCACTTT.

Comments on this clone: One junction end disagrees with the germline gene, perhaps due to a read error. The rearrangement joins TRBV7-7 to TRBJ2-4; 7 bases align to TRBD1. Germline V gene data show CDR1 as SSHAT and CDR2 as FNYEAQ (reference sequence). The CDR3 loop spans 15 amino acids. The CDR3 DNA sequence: TGTGCTAGCAGCCACCTCGGACAGGTAAGAAACATTCAGTACTTC. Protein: CASSHLGQVRNIQYF.

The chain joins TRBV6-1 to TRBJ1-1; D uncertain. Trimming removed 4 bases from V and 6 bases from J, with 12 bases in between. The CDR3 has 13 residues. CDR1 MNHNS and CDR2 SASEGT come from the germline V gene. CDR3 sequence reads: CASSVKGSAEAFF. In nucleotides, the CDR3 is TGTGCCAGCAGTGTAAAGGGTAGCGCTGAAGCTTTCTTT.

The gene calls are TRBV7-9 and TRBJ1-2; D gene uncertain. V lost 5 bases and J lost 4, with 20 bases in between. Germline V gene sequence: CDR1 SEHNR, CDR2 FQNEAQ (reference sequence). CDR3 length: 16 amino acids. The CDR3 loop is CASSPILDLVGYGYTF. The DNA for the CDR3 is TGTGCCAGCAGCCCCATCCTAGACCTAGTAGGCTATGGCTACACCTTC.

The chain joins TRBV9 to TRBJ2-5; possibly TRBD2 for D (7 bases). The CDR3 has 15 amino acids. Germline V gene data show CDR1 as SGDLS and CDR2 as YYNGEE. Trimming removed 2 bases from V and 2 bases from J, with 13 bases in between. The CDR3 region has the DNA TGTGCCAGCAGCGTTTCGGCGGGGGCGCAAGAGACCCAGTACTTC. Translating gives CASSVSAGAQETQYF.

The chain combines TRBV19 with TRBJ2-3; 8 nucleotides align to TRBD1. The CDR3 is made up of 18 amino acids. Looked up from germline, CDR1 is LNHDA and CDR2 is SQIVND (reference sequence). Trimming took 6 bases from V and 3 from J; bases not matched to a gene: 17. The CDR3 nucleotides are TGTGCCAGTAGCAAGGCGCAGGGGGCCCCGCTAACTACAGATACGCAGTATTTT. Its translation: CASSKAQGAPLTTDTQYF. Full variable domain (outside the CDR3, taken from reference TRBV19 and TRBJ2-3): DGGITQSPKYLFRKEGQNVTLSCEQNLNHDAMYWYRQDPGQGLRLIYYSQIVNDFQKGDIAEGYSVSREKKESFPLTVTSAQKNPTAFYLCASSKAQGAPLTTDTQYFGPGTRLTVL.

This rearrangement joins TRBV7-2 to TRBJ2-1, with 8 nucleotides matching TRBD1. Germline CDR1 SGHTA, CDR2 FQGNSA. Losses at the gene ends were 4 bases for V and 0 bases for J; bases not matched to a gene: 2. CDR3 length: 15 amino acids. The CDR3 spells CASSSTGGSYNEQFF. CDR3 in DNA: TGTGCCAGCAGCTCCACAGGGGGCTCCTACAATGAGCAGTTCTTC.

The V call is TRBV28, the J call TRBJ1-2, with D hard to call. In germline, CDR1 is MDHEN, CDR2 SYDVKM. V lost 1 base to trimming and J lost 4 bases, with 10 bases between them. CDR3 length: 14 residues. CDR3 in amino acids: CASSLSLPFYGYTF. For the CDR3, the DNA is TGTGCCAGCAGTTTATCTCTCCCCTTCTATGGCTACACCTTC.

CDR3 in DNA: TGCGCCAGCAGCCACTATGGTCCCGGGGAGCTGTTTTTT. Protein: CASSHYGPGELFF. The J gene is TRBJ2-2, the V gene TRBV5-1; D is unclear. This CDR3 is built from 13 residues. The germline CDR1 and CDR2 sequences are SGHRS and YFSETQ. Trimming stripped 4 bases from V and 6 bases from J, with 10 bases between. The variable domain in full, completed from reference TRBV5-1 and TRBJ2-2, reads KAGVTQTPRYLIKTRGQQVTLSCSPISGHRSVSWYQQTPGQGLQFLFEYFSETQRNKGNFPGRFSGRQFSNSRSEMNVSTLELGDSALYLCASSHYGPGELFFGEGSRLTVL.

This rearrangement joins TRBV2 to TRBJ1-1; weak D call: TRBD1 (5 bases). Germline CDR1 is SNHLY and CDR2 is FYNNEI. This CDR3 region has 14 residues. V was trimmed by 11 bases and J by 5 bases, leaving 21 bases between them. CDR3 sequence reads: CALTDRKHATEAFF. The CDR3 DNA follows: TGTGCCCTAACAGACAGAAAACATGCGACTGAAGCTTTCTTT.

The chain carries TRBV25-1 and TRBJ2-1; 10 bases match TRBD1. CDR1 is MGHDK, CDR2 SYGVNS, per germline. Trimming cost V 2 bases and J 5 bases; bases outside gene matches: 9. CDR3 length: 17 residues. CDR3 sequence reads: CASSEVRTGGTDNEQFF. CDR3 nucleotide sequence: TGTGCCAGCAGTGAAGTGAGGACAGGGGGGACTGACAATGAGCAGTTCTTC.

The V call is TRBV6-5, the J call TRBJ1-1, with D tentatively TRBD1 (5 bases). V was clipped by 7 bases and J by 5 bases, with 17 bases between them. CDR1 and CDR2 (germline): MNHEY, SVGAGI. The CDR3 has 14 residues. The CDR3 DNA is TGTGCCAGCAACCTAAGGGGCAGTGGAACTGAAGCTTTCTTT. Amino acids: CASNLRGSGTEAFF.

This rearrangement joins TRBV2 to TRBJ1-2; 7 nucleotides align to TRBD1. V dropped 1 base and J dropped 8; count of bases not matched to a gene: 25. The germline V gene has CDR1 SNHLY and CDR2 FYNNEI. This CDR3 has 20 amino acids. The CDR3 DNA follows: TGTGCCAGCAGTGAAGGGCTGGGGCCTACCACAGGGGTGACGAGAGGCGGCTACACCTTC. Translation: CASSEGLGPTTGVTRGGYTF.